These 19 T cell receptor beta chains were all obtained from the same sample, sequenced in a study of T cells in tumors after PD-1 blockade (dated by TCRdb to between 2018 and 2021). The sample's time point label, decoded: after anti-PD-1 therapy. Library preparation was by the immunoSEQ multiplex PCR assay. TCRdb retrieved this table from immuneACCESS and kept in-frame rearrangements only. Not all clones are present; in checked studies, unresolved V genes account for under half, and no reason is known for the remainder. A total of roughly 5,100 clones appear in this sample, 55% to 65% of them only once. Of the sample, about 15% falls within the top ten clones. Sequenced material: tumor tissue, taken after anti-PD-1 treatment. These receptors were collected from a human donor with basal cell carcinoma.

The genes are TRBV3-1 (or the pseudogene TRBV3-2) and TRBJ2-7; 7 positions match TRBD2. The germline gives CDR1 LGHDT, CDR2 YNNKEL (reference sequence). V trimming: 6 bases; J trimming: 5 bases; junction bases outside the gene matches: 10. This CDR3 is 14 amino acids long. The DNA for the CDR3 is TGTGCCAGCAGTTTCGGACTAGGAAGCGACGAGCAGTACTTC. It encodes CASSFGLGSDEQYF.

CDR3 sequence reads: CASSYDGFRQPQHF. The CDR3 bases are TGTGCCAGCAGTTACGATGGGTTTCGTCAGCCCCAGCATTTT. The J gene is TRBJ1-5, the V gene TRBV6-6, with D unclear. V lost 2 bases and J 6 bases, leaving 11 bases between the germline ends. CDR3 length: 14 residues. Germline assignment: CDR1 MNHNY and CDR2 SVGAGI (reference sequence).

This rearrangement joins TRBV29-1 to TRBJ2-7; TRBD1 matches at 9 bases. Germline loops: CDR1 SQVTM, CDR2 ANQGSEA. V was pared by 7 bases and J by 4 bases, with 5 bases of the junction left unmatched. The CDR3 length is 12 residues. CDR3: CSGGTGLYEQYF. CDR3 DNA: TGCAGCGGGGGGACAGGGTTGTACGAGCAGTACTTC.

The chain has TRBV12-5 and TRBJ2-7; TRBD1 agrees at 9 bases. This CDR3 comprises 15 residues. With 7 bases clipped from V and 2 bases from J, the junction kept 9 bases outside the gene matches. Germline lookup yields CDR1 LGHNT and CDR2 FRNRAP. The CDR3 DNA is TGTGCTAGTGCCGATCCGACAGGGGGAACCTACGAGCAGTACTTC. The encoded protein is CASADPTGGTYEQYF.

For the CDR3, the DNA is TGTGCCAGCAGTAGAACTCGCGTGACCGGGGAGCTGTTTTTT. This codes for CASSRTRVTGELFF. The gene calls are TRBV27 and TRBJ2-2; no reliable D call. The germline CDR1 and CDR2 sequences are MNHEY and SMNVEV (reference sequence). The V end was cut by 5 bases, the J end by 5 bases, with 12 bases between. CDR3 size: 14 residues.

CDR3 in amino acids: CASSEQGFNEQFF. CDR3 DNA: TGTGCCAGCAGTGAACAGGGTTTCAATGAGCAGTTCTTC. The rearrangement uses TRBV2 and TRBJ2-1; perhaps TRBD1 as D (5 bases). The CDR3 spans 13 residues. Deletions cut 2 bases from V and 6 bases from J, with 8 bases between. Germline lookup yields CDR1 SNHLY and CDR2 FYNNEI.

This clone was counted a few times. V gene TRBV7-2 combines with J gene TRBJ2-5, with TRBD2 identical over 8 bases. Unmatched junction bases numbered 12, after V lost 8 bases and J lost 7 bases. Germline loops: CDR1 SGHTA, CDR2 FQGNSA. CDR3 length: 14 amino acids. CDR3 sequence: CASGSGGDAGTQYF. The CDR3 DNA reads as TGTGCCAGCGGCTCCGGGGGGGACGCGGGGACCCAGTACTTC.

The chain recombines TRBV9 with TRBJ2-1; D may correspond to TRBD1 or TRBD2 (5 bases each). Between the trimmed V and J ends, which lost 0 bases and 5 bases, there was a span of 18 bases. Germline V gives CDR1 SGDLS, CDR2 YYNGEE. The CDR3 has 17 residues. The CDR3 spells CASSVGSGAGSDNEQFF. CDR3 in DNA: TGTGCCAGCAGCGTAGGGAGTGGGGCGGGTAGTGACAATGAGCAGTTCTTC.

The chain recombines TRBV7-6 with TRBJ2-1; no firm D call. V was cut by 5 bases and J by 9 bases, with 8 bases left in between. The germline CDR1 and CDR2 sequences are SGHVS and FNYEAQ. The CDR3 is 11 residues long. CDR3 sequence: CASSLGPEQFF. The CDR3 nucleotides read TGTGCCAGCAGCCTAGGACCTGAGCAGTTCTTC.

The J gene is TRBJ2-7, the V gene TRBV29-1, with 10 positions matching TRBD1. J was trimmed by 1 base and V by 6 bases; bases with no gene match: 9. CDR1 and CDR2 from the germline V gene are SQVTM and ANQGSEA. CDR3 length: 15 amino acids. The CDR3 region is CSVARGTGASYEQYF. CDR3 nucleotide sequence: TGCAGCGTCGCCAGAGGGACAGGGGCGTCCTACGAGCAGTACTTC.

The rearrangement uses TRBV10-3 and TRBJ1-2; D perhaps matches TRBD1 (6 bases). Germline V gives CDR1 ENHRY, CDR2 SYGVKD. There are 18 residues in the CDR3. The ends were cut back, 2 bases at V and 3 bases at J, with 22 bases in the middle. The CDR3 DNA is TGTGCCATCAGTGAGGGGAGACAGGAGCGTCTATTAGACTATGGCTACACCTTC. It is translated as CAISEGRQERLLDYGYTF.

This chain links TRBV6-5 with TRBJ1-4; 7 bases align to TRBD1. CDR3 length: 13 residues. The trim removed 10 bases at V and 7 bases at J, leaving 9 bases unmatched. Germline assignment: CDR1 MNHEY and CDR2 SVGAGI. CDR3 coding DNA: TGTGCCACCTCGGACAGGTGGGGTGAAAAACTGTTTTTT. Encoded protein: CATSDRWGEKLFF.

The chain couples TRBV5-6 to TRBJ2-7; 12 nucleotides align to TRBD2. J gave up 2 bases and V 3 bases, and 6 bases lay outside the gene matches. CDR3 length equals 16 residues. CDR1 is SGHDT, CDR2 YYEEEE, per germline. CDR3 in amino acids: CASSWGLAGPTYEQYF. Written as DNA, the CDR3 is TGTGCCAGCAGCTGGGGACTAGCGGGTCCTACCTACGAGCAGTACTTC.

V and J are TRBV5-1 and TRBJ2-7; a possible D gene is TRBD2 (5 bases). V lost 7 bases and J lost 3, with 17 bases in between. The V gene's germline CDR1 is SGHRS and CDR2 YFSETQ. This CDR3 region has 14 residues. The DNA of the CDR3 is TGCGCCAGCCGCCCGCGAGAGGGAAACTACGAGCAGTACTTC. Its translation is CASRPREGNYEQYF.

By its share, this clone is medium-sized. The chain recombines TRBV27 with TRBJ2-7; D tentatively reads TRBD1 or TRBD2 (7 bases each). The CDR3 consists of 13 residues. Trimming cost V 6 bases and J 2 bases, with 11 bases left between them. The V gene's germline CDR1 is MNHEY and CDR2 SMNVEV (reference sequence). CDR3 DNA sequence: TGTGCCAGCAGCTCAGGGGGGGCCTACGAGCAGTACTTC. Its protein product is CASSSGGAYEQYF.

The V call is TRBV12-3 or TRBV12-4, the J call TRBJ2-7, with D unclear. V lost 3 bases, J lost 4 bases, and 10 bases lay in between. The length of the CDR3 is 13 residues. The CDR3 reads CASSFTGTYEQYF. CDR3 in DNA: TGTGCCAGCAGTTTTACGGGCACGTACGAGCAGTACTTC.

This clone showed up just once. The chain has TRBV7-2 and TRBJ1-2, with D possibly TRBD1 on 5 matching bases. This CDR3 comprises 13 residues. The V and J ends lost 4 bases and 6 bases respectively, with 12 bases between them. CDR1 and CDR2 from the germline V gene are SGHTA and FQGNSA. The DNA for the CDR3 is TGTGCCAGCAGCTACGGGACTCCGGATGGCTACACCTTC. It is translated as CASSYGTPDGYTF. The full variable domain, with the rest looked up from reference TRBV7-2 and TRBJ1-2, is GAGVSQSPSNKVTEKGKDVELRCDPISGHTALYWYRQSLGQGLEFLIYFQGNSAPDKSGLPSDRFSAERTGGSVSTLTIQRTQQEDSAVYLCASSYGTPDGYTFGSGTRLTVV.

The chain combines TRBV3-1 (or the pseudogene TRBV3-2) with TRBJ2-1; D remains ambiguous. CDR1 LGHDT and CDR2 YNNKEL come from the germline V gene (reference sequence). The CDR3 is 14 residues long. V lost 2 bases and J 4 bases, leaving 9 bases between the germline ends. CDR3 DNA: TGTGCCAGCAGCCAATCCGAGATATACAATGAGCAGTTCTTC. Its translation is CASSQSEIYNEQFF.

This chain uses TRBV29-1 with TRBJ1-2, with D perhaps matching TRBD1 (6 bases). The V and J ends lost 7 bases and 2 bases respectively, with 11 bases between them. The CDR3 covers 12 residues. Germline CDR1 reads SQVTM; CDR2 reads ANQGSEA. This CDR3 reads CSGAGTNYGYTF. In nucleotides, the CDR3 is TGCAGCGGCGCCGGGACAAACTATGGCTACACCTTC.